This T cell receptor (beta chain) was sequenced during a study of CD8 T cells in Susac syndrome. The RNA input was roughly 0.45 to 1 ug, and it was reverse transcribed with random hexamers. With immunoSEQ multiplex PCR, TCR beta CDR3 was amplified across 54 Vbeta and 13 Jbeta. TCRdb independently ran MiXCR on the immunoSEQ multiplex PCR reads; one entry per CDR3 protein. The table shows about 180,000 distinct CDR3 sequences, with 95% occurring only once. Peripheral blood CD8+ and CD4+ T cells were profiled by TCR beta sequencing. The CDR3 length is 11 residues. V lost 2 bases to trimming and J lost 9 bases, with 8 bases between them. The germline V gene encodes CDR1 SQVTM and CDR2 ANQGSEA.

The sequencing input was CD8+ T cells from PBMCs. The receptor was isolated from a human donor with multiple sclerosis. V gene TRBV29-1 combines with J gene TRBJ2-1; D gene uncertain. CDR3 amino acids: CSVERAGEQFF. CDR3 coding DNA: TGCAGCGTTGAAAGGGCTGGTGAGCAGTTCTTC.